In this sample, the clone carrying this T cell receptor beta chain turned up once. The antigen remains unidentified. This table comes from immunoSEQ multiplex PCR, and its TCRdb copy is limited to in-frame clones, with some not included. The data contain over 95,000 clones, 93% of them singletons. These data originate in a study of siplizumab effects on memory and regulatory T cells. General study points: In siplizumab conditions, mappable alloreactive CD4+ clones averaged about 69% Treg-derived, against approximately 29% in controls. The authors did not confirm suppressive function in proliferating Tregs from siplizumab cultures.

From germline, CDR1 is SEHNR and CDR2 FQNEAQ (reference sequence). CDR3 length equals 12 residues. The V end lost 2 bases, the J end lost 6 bases, and 8 bases lay between the germline ends. Source material: non-Treg CD4+ T cells sorted from blood. The chain is built from TRBV7-9 and TRBJ2-7; no clear D gene. The clonotype was recovered from a human donor in good health. This CDR3 reads CASSLHGVEQYF. The CDR3 DNA sequence: TGTGCCAGCAGCTTACATGGGGTCGAGCAGTACTTC.